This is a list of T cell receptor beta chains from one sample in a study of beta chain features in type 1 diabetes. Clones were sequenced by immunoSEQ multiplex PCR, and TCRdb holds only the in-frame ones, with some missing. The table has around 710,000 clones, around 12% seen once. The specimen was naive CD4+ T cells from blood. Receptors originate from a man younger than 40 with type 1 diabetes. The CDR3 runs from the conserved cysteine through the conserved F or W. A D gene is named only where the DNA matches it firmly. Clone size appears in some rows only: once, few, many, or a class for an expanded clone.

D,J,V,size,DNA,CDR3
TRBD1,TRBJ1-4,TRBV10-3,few,TGTGCCATCAGTAAGGGACAGTCGGGTGAAAAACTGTTTTTT,CAISKGQSGEKLFF
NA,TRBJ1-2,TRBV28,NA,TGTGCCAGCAGGGTTATACAGGGCATCAGCTATGGCTACACCTTC,CASRVIQGISYGYTF
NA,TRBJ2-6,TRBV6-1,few,TGTGCCAGCGGAGACTCTGGGGCCAACGTCCTGACTTTC,CASGDSGANVLTF
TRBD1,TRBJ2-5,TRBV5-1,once,TGCGCCAGCAGCTTGGGACTCATGGGACAGAACCCAATTGCGACCCAGTACTTC,CASSLGLMGQNPIATQYF
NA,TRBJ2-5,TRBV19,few,TGTGCCAGTAGTCTGCCTGCGGAGACCCAGTACTTC,CASSLPAETQYF
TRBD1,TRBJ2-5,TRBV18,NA,TGTGCCAGCTCACCCCCACAGGGGGCTGACGAGACCCAGTACTTC,CASSPPQGADETQYF
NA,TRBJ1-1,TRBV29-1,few,TGCAGCGTTGGGGAGACAAGTTTTGAAGCTTTCTTT,CSVGETSFEAFF
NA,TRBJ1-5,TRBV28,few,TGTGCCAGCGACCCAAGGGTGCAGCCCCAGCATTTT,CASDPRVQPQHF
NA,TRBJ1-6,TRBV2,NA,TGTGCCAGCAGAAACATGGGAGACAATTCACCCCTCCACTTT,CASRNMGDNSPLHF
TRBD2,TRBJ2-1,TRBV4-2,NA,TGTGCCAGCAGAACTAGCGGGGCGGGGGATGAGCAGTTCTTC,CASRTSGAGDEQFF
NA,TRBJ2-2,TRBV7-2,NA,TGTGCCAGCAGCTTATTTCAGAGAGAGAACACCGGGGAGCTGTTTTTT,CASSLFQRENTGELFF
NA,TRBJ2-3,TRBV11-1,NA,TGTGCCAGCAGCCCCCTGGTGGTGCCCACAGATACGCAGTATTTT,CASSPLVVPTDTQYF
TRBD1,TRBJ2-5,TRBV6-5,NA,TGTGCCAGCAGAACAGGGGGCCAAGAGACCCAGTACTTC,CASRTGGQETQYF
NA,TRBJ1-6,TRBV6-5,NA,TGTGCCAGCAGTTACTCGAGAGGGAACGATTCACCCCTCCACTTT,CASSYSRGNDSPLHF
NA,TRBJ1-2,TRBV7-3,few,TGTGCCAGCAGCCCCTCCGGGGGGCACTATGGCTACACCTTC,CASSPSGGHYGYTF
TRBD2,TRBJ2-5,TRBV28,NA,TGTGCCAGCAGTTCGGCTCGGGCGGGGGGAGAGACCCAGTACTTC,CASSSARAGGETQYF
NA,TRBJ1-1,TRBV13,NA,TGTGCCAGCAGCTTGAAGCTCACTGAAGCTTTCTTT,CASSLKLTEAFF
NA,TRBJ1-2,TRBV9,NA,TGTGCCAGCAGCGCATACAGGGAGAACTATGGCTACACCTTC,CASSAYRENYGYTF
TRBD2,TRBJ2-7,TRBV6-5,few,TGTGCCAGCAGTTCCGGGACTAGCGGGGACGAGCAGTACTTC,CASSSGTSGDEQYF
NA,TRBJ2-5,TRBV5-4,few,TGTGCCAGCAGCGGATCCCAGGCAGGGAATATACGGACCCAGTACTTC,CASSGSQAGNIRTQYF
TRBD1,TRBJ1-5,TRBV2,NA,TGTGCCAGCAGCCCCCCGGGACAGGGTTGGCAGCCCCAGCATTTT,CASSPPGQGWQPQHF
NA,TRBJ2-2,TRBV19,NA,TGTGCCAGTACCTCCCCTACGGGACACATCCCGACCGGGGAGCTGTTTTTT,CASTSPTGHIPTGELFF
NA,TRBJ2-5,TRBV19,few,TGTGCCACCTCCCGAGACAGCCAAGAGACCCAGTACTTC,CATSRDSQETQYF
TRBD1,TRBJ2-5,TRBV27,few,TGTGCCAGCAGCCGGACAGGGGGCCGAGTCGGCCAAGAGACCCAGTACTTC,CASSRTGGRVGQETQYF
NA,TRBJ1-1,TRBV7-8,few,TGTGCCAGCAGCCGAGAGGAACAAGTGGCTGAAGCTTTCTTT,CASSREEQVAEAFF
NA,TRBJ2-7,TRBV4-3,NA,TGCGCCAGCAGCCAATCACAGGGCTCCTACGAGCAGTACTTC,CASSQSQGSYEQYF
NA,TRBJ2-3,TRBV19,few,TGTGCCAGTAGTTCCCTAGTTGAGTCTTCAGATACGCAGTATTTT,CASSSLVESSDTQYF
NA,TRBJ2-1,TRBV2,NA,TGTGCCAGCGGGGGACCGTCAAATGAGCAGTTCTTC,CASGGPSNEQFF
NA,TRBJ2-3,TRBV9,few,TGTGCCAGCAGCGCTGCCGAATGGCTCACAGATACGCAGTATTTT,CASSAAEWLTDTQYF